This T cell receptor beta chain appears in the sequencing data of a study of technical replicates of blood from a handful of donors. Profiling relied on immunoSEQ multiplex PCR, and the TCRdb table lists in-frame clones only, not all of them. The table has around 79,000 clones, approximately 94% seen once. The sequence was obtained from a human donor in good health. The sequencing sample was made of T cells isolated from PBMCs.

CDR3 DNA: TGCGCCAGCAGCCAAGATGGGCGGGGATCCGGGGAGCTGTTTTTT. Translation gives CASSQDGRGSGELFF. The rearrangement joins TRBV4-1 to TRBJ2-2, with a tentative D call TRBD2 (6 bases). This CDR3 is 15 amino acids long. Trimming removed 0 bases at V and 6 bases at J, with 11 bases between. Per the germline V gene, CDR1 is MGHRA and CDR2 is YSYEKL.